This T cell receptor beta chain was profiled in a study of T cell repertoires in cytomegalovirus infection (dated by TCRdb to between 2018 and 2020). In terms of the full investigation: Donor HLA type was relevant to the analysis, as public TCR beta signatures indicated carriage of CMV infection together with the matching HLA type. Broader findings and caveats from the paper: The ex vivo response was dominated by HLA-C-restricted CMV-specific TCR beta clonotypes, which also provided the single most frequent clonotype in two of eight donors. In both this cohort and an independent cohort of some 370 donors, the cumulative frequency of public TCR beta family members distinguished carriers of CMV infection plus the relevant HLA type.

Trimming takes 2 bases from V and 5 bases from J, and the germline ends sit 15 bases apart. The CDR1 and CDR2 encoded by the germline V gene (reference sequence) are SEHNR and FQNEAQ. The CDR3 has 15 amino acids, counting the end cysteine and phenylalanine. Only the CDR3 DNA stays, 45 bases, in frame from base 1. This clonotype was recorded a few times. It lacks a known antigen. Base qualities are not provided; no much larger clone lies one nucleotide away. Sequenced on an Illumina HiSeq 1500. TCRdb applied fastp at Q25 and MiXCR to the public reads, then kept only in-frame beta chains. Each entry is one CDR3 protein sequence, shown with its most common DNA and genes. The sample records hundreds of thousands of distinct CDR3 sequences, approximately 18% of which are singletons. The ten largest account for 8.7% of the sample.

Sequencing input: PBMCs. The sequence came from a human donor in good health (CMV status not recorded). Some clones in this sample may be carry-over from other donors' samples. Here the chain combines TRBV7-9 and TRBJ2-5; matching of 7 bases hints at TRBD2 as the D gene. Here is the DNA: TGTGCCAGCAGCTTATATGGGGGGGCCGTTGAGACCCAGTACTTC. This codes for CASSLYGGAVETQYF. With the rest looked up from the reference TRBV7-9 and TRBJ2-5 genes rather than sequenced, the full variable domain is DTGVSQNPRHKITKRGQNVTFRCDPISEHNRLYWYRQTLGQGPEFLTYFQNEAQLEKSRLLSDRFSAERPKGSFSTLEIQRTEQGDSAMYLCASSLYGGAVETQYFGPGTRLLVL.